This entry features one TCR beta chain sequence. Antigen unknown. The ends were cut back, 4 bases at V and 7 bases at J, with 16 bases in the middle. CDR3 size: 15 residues. CDR1 is LNHNV, CDR2 YYDKDF, per germline (reference sequence). The record originates from a study of T cells in Graves' hyperthyroidism and ophthalmopathy. Whole-study results and caveats: Blood held most thyroid clonotypes expanded above 0.001 frequency.

Amplified TCR beta CDR3 regions came from RNA transcripts. HTBI primers were employed in a first-round RT-PCR of the TCR CDR3. Using its own MiXCR run on the multiplex PCR reads, TCRdb lists one record per CDR3 protein. The table lists 480,000 or so distinct CDR3 sequences, 46% of them singletons. Input material: peripheral blood or thyroid tissue (not recorded which). The TCR originated in an adult woman with Graves' disease, either hyperthyroidism or ophthalmopathy (not recorded which). The J gene is TRBJ1-4, the V gene TRBV15; D may be TRBD1 (6 bases). CDR3 coding DNA: TGTGCCACCAGCAAACAACAGGGTGGGGGTGAAAAACTGTTTTTT. It codes for CATSKQQGGGEKLFF.